This T cell receptor beta chain was sequenced for a study of blood T cells in healthy people across ages. Study as a whole: For every two T cells, template switching captured about one barcoded beta molecule.

As concerns this clonotype: Mismatch with germline at one junction end may stem from a read error.

The CDR3 totals 14 residues. Germline values: CDR1 ENHRY, CDR2 SYGVKD. The second PCR ran roughly 6 to 11 cycles with a sample-barcoded 5' primer and J-beta primers. TCRdb re-called the 5' RACE reads through MiXCR, storing one row per CDR3 protein. The repertoire holds hundreds of thousands of distinct CDR3 sequences, with approximately 48% as singletons. The specimen sequenced was blood. The rearrangement uses TRBV10-3 and TRBJ2-7, with unresolved D. The sequence was collected from a man between 60 and 70 years old in good health. The CDR3 is CAISGRDDSYGQYF. The CDR3 DNA follows: TGTGCCATCAGCGGGCGAGATGATTCCTACGGGCAGTACTTC.